The T cell receptor (beta chain) under discussion was sequenced for a study of cytomegalovirus exposure and HLA in healthy donors. Comments on this clone: The antigen remains undetermined.

Whole-study findings and limits: An analysis that was carried out later associated approximately 17,000 TCR beta sequences with HLA alleles at 0.05 false discovery rate.

Use of 60 Vbeta and 13 Jbeta primers characterized the PCR. Using immunoSEQ multiplex PCR, the repertoire was profiled, and TCRdb retains in-frame clones only, with some absent. The sample carries 150,000 to 200,000 clones, around four fifths recorded once. Germline assignment: CDR1 WNHNN and CDR2 SYGVQD (reference sequence). The length of the CDR3 is 17 residues. The V and J ends lost 0 bases and 0 bases respectively, with 12 bases between them. The chain links TRBV10-1 to TRBJ1-3, with D possibly TRBD1 on 5 matching bases. The receptor was derived from a woman under 30 in good health and CMV-seronegative. Material: PBMCs. CDR3 sequence: CASSESGGPNSGNTIYF. The CDR3 DNA reads TGCGCCAGCAGTGAGTCGGGGGGACCGAACTCTGGAAACACCATATATTTT.